Following are 19 T cell receptor beta chains from one sample sequenced in a study of blood T cell repertoires in COVID-19. Generated by immunoSEQ multiplex PCR, the TCRdb table keeps only in-frame clones and is missing some. Counted here are about 340,000 clones, 80% to 90% occurring once; the ten biggest clones make up about 6%. Sequencing used peripheral blood. The receptors here all came from a woman in her forties or fifties with COVID-19, enrolled during active disease.

The V call is TRBV25-1, the J call TRBJ1-4; weak D call: TRBD1 (6 bases). The CDR3 sequence is 14 residues long. V was trimmed by 3 bases and J by 7 bases, leaving 12 bases between them. Per the germline V gene, CDR1 is MGHDK and CDR2 is SYGVNS. CDR3 sequence (DNA): TGTGCCAGCAGTGATCCGACAGGAGGTGAAAAACTGTTTTTT. Translation gives CASSDPTGGEKLFF.

This clone was seen many times. This chain uses TRBV7-9 with TRBJ2-7; 10 bases are a match to TRBD2. The V gene's germline CDR1 is SEHNR and CDR2 FQNEAQ (reference sequence). There are 16 residues in the CDR3. V dropped 2 bases and J dropped 2; count of bases not matched to a gene: 6. CDR3: CASSLKGSGRAYEQYF. The CDR3 nucleotides read TGTGCCAGCAGCTTAAAAGGGAGCGGGAGGGCCTACGAGCAGTACTTC.

CDR3 coding DNA: TGTGCCAGCAGTGAAGTAGCGGGACTAGTAGGGAAAGAGACCCAGTACTTC. Amino acids: CASSEVAGLVGKETQYF. V is TRBV6-1 and J is TRBJ2-5, with 8 nucleotides matching TRBD2. With 1 base clipped from V and 3 bases from J, the junction kept 10 bases outside the gene matches. Per germline, CDR1 MNHNS and CDR2 SASEGT. CDR3 length: 17 amino acids.

The chain carries TRBV7-3 and TRBJ2-1; D uncertain. Germline values: CDR1 SGHTA, CDR2 FQGTGA. V shed 1 base and J shed 0 bases, with 10 bases lying between them. CDR3 length equals 16 residues. The CDR3 is CASSLSYDNSYNEQFF. Here the CDR3 DNA reads TGTGCCAGCAGCTTAAGTTACGACAACTCCTACAATGAGCAGTTCTTC.

The V and J genes are TRBV18 and TRBJ2-3; 7 nucleotides line up with TRBD1. J was trimmed by 5 bases and V by 1 base; bases with no gene match: 6. This CDR3 is built from 15 residues. Germline loops: CDR1 KGHSH, CDR2 LQKENI. The CDR3 is CASSPRRDRIDTQYF. The CDR3 DNA sequence: TGTGCCAGCTCACCACGCCGGGACAGAATAGATACGCAGTATTTT.

The genes are TRBV12-3 or TRBV12-4 and TRBJ2-1; tentatively, D is TRBD1 (6 bases). Trimming took off 6 bases at V and 8 bases at J, with 11 bases between the two ends. The CDR3 length is 12 residues. The CDR3 DNA is TGTGCCAGCAGCAGGGGTGTGTATGAGCAGTTCTTC. Encoded protein: CASSRGVYEQFF.

This rearrangement joins TRBV3-1 (or the pseudogene TRBV3-2) to TRBJ2-6; weak D call: TRBD1 (6 bases). CDR1 is LGHDT, CDR2 YNNKEL, per germline (reference sequence). CDR3 length: 15 amino acids. The V gene lost 8 bases and the J gene lost 4 bases, with 15 bases spanning the gap. The CDR3 here is CASGTGISGANVLTF. CDR3 DNA sequence: TGTGCCAGCGGAACAGGGATTTCCGGGGCCAACGTCCTGACTTTC.

The rearrangement joins TRBV5-1 to TRBJ2-1, with D possibly being TRBD1 (5 bases). From germline, CDR1 is SGHRS and CDR2 YFSETQ. Trimming cost V 0 bases and J 4 bases, with 17 bases left between them. The CDR3 is 17 residues long. The CDR3 spells CASSLGRERLGYNEQFF. For the CDR3, the DNA is TGCGCCAGCAGCTTGGGCAGGGAAAGGTTAGGGTACAATGAGCAGTTCTTC.

The CDR3 here is CASSLAGAPRLNTEAFF. CDR3 bases: TGTGCCAGCAGCTTAGCAGGGGCCCCACGTCTGAACACTGAAGCTTTCTTT. This sequence joins TRBV11-3 and TRBJ1-1, with a weak D call TRBD1 (6 bases). CDR3 length equals 17 residues. Germline CDR1 is SGHNT and CDR2 is YENEEA. V lost 1 base and J lost 0, with 15 bases in between.

The chain employs TRBV27 and TRBJ1-2, with D perhaps matching TRBD1 (5 bases). CDR1 MNHEY and CDR2 SMNVEV come from the germline V gene (reference sequence). Trimming shortened V by 4 bases and J by 8 bases, and 20 bases separated the two germline ends. This CDR3 is 15 amino acids long. Here the CDR3 DNA reads TGTGCCAGCAGTTCCCCGGGGACGCCGGCGGGAGGCTACACCTTC. It translates to CASSSPGTPAGGYTF.

This clone has a handful of counts. This chain uses TRBV4-1 with TRBJ1-1, with D possibly being TRBD1 (6 bases). CDR1 is MGHRA, CDR2 YSYEKL, per germline. Between the trimmed V and J ends, which lost 0 bases and 4 bases, there was a span of 6 bases. The CDR3 has 13 residues. CDR3 sequence: CASSQEQGTEAFF. The CDR3, as DNA: TGCGCCAGCAGCCAAGAACAGGGCACTGAAGCTTTCTTT.

The chain carries TRBV27 and TRBJ1-6; D remains unclear. Germline V lookup: CDR1 MNHEY, CDR2 SMNVEV (reference sequence). V shed 3 bases and J shed 7 bases, with 4 bases lying between them. This CDR3 spans 12 amino acids. CDR3 loop: CASSLQNSPLHF. The CDR3 coding sequence is TGTGCCAGCAGTTTGCAGAATTCACCCCTCCACTTT.

This chain joins TRBV6-6 and TRBJ2-1, with D tentatively TRBD2 (6 bases). Per the germline V gene, CDR1 is MNHNY and CDR2 is SVGAGI (reference sequence). The CDR3 covers 16 residues. V lost 6 bases to trimming and J lost 6 bases, with 21 bases between them. The CDR3 is CASRNRDSATSNEQFF. The CDR3 coding sequence is TGTGCCAGCAGGAACCGGGACTCCGCGACTAGCAATGAGCAGTTCTTC.

This chain joins TRBV4-1 and TRBJ2-5; D is unclear. The V end lost 2 bases, the J end lost 3 bases, and 10 bases lay between the germline ends. The CDR3 is 14 residues long. CDR1 is MGHRA, CDR2 YSYEKL, per germline. The CDR3 sequence is CASSQPAEEETQYF. The CDR3 DNA is TGCGCCAGCAGCCAACCCGCCGAGGAAGAGACCCAGTACTTC.

This sequence joins TRBV19 and TRBJ2-1; TRBD2 agrees at 8 bases. The germline gives CDR1 LNHDA, CDR2 SQIVND (reference sequence). The junction had 15 bases not matched to a gene; V was cut back by 7 bases and J by 7 bases. CDR3 length: 16 residues. DNA for the CDR3: TGTGCCAGTAAAATGGGACTAGGAAGGGCAGCGAATGAGCAGTTCTTC. It codes for CASKMGLGRAANEQFF.

The chain links TRBV7-6 to TRBJ2-7, with D possibly matching TRBD2 (6 bases). CDR1 and CDR2 from the germline V gene are SGHVS and FNYEAQ. V was trimmed by 3 bases and J by 2 bases, leaving 17 bases between them. The CDR3 runs to 16 residues. For the CDR3, the DNA is TGTGCCAGCAGCTTGGGGGACTGGGGGGAGACCTACGAGCAGTACTTC. This sequence encodes CASSLGDWGETYEQYF.

The V and J genes are TRBV7-3 and TRBJ2-1, with TRBD1 matching 8 bases. The junction had 8 bases not matched to a gene; V was cut back by 4 bases and J by 3 bases. CDR1 and CDR2 (germline): SGHTA, FQGTGA. The CDR3 length is 16 residues. In DNA form, the CDR3 reads TGTGCCAGCAGCTCTAACGGACAGGGCCTCTACAATGAGCAGTTCTTC. It yields the protein CASSSNGQGLYNEQFF.

The genes are TRBV11-3 and TRBJ2-7; 7 positions match TRBD1. The V gene end was trimmed by 5 bases and the J gene end by 3 bases; junction bases not matched to a gene: 7. Germline CDR1 and CDR2: SGHNT and YENEEA. This CDR3 has 14 amino acids. The CDR3 DNA reads TGTGCCAGCAGCCCAGAGGGACAGTTCTACGAGCAGTACTTC. It is translated as CASSPEGQFYEQYF.

V gene TRBV6-5 combines with J gene TRBJ1-5; D is undetermined. Germline V gene data show CDR1 as MNHEY and CDR2 as SVGAGI. V lost 7 bases and J 0 bases, leaving 13 bases between the germline ends. There are 15 residues in the CDR3. The CDR3 nucleotides read TGTGCCAGCACCGCACGCCCCTATAGCAATCAGCCCCAGCATTTT. It specifies CASTARPYSNQPQHF.